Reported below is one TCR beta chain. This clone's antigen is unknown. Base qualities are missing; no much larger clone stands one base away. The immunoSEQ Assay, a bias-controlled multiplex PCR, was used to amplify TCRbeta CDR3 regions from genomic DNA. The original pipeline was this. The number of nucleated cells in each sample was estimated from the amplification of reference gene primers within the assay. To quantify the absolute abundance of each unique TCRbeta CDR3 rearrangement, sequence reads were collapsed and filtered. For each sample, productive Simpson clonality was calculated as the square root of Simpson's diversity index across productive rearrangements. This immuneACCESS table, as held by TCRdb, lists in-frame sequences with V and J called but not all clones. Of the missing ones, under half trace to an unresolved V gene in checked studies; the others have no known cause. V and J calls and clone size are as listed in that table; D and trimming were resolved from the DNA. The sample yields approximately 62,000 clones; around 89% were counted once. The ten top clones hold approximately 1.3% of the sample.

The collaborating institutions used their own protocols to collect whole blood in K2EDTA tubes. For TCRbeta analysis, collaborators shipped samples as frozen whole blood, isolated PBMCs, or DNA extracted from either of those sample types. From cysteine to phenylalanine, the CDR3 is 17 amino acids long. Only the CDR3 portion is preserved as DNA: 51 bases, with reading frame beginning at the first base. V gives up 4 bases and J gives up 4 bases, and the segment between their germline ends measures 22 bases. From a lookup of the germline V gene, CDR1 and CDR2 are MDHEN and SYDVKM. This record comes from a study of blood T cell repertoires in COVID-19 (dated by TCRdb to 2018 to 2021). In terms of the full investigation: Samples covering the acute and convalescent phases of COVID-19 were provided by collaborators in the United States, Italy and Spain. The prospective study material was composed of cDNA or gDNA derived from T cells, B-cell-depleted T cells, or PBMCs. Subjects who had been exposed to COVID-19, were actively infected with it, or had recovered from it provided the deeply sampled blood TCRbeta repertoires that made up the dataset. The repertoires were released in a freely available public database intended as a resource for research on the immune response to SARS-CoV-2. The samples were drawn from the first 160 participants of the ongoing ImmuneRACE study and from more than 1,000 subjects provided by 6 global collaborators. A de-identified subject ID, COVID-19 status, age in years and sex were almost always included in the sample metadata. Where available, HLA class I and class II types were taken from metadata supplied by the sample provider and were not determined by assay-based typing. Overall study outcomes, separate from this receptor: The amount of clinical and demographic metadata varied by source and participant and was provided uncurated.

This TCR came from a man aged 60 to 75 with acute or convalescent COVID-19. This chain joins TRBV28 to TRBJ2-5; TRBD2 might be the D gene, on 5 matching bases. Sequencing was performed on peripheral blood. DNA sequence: TGTGCCAGCAGTTCCCCCGAGGCTCGGGAATTGGGAGAGACCCAGTACTTC. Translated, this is CASSSPEARELGETQYF.